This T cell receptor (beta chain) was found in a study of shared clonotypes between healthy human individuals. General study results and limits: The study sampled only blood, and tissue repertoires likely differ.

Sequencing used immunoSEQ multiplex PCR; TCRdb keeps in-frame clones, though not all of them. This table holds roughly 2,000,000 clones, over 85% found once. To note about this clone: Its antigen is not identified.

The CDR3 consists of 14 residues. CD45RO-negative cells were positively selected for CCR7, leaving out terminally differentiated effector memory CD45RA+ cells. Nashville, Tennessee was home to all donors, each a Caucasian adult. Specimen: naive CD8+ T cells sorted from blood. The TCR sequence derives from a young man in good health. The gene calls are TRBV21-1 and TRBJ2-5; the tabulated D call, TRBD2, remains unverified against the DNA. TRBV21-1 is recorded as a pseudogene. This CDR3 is CASKRPLRQETQYF. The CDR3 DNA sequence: TGTGCCAGCAAAAGACCGCTGCGGCAAGAGACCCAGTACTTC.